This T cell receptor beta chain was recorded in a study of cytomegalovirus exposure and HLA in healthy donors. Study conclusions and caveats: Later, an analysis found that common viral pathogens appeared to be linked with several of the most significant clusters. The study recorded 150 to 200 TCR beta chains that were cytomegalovirus-associated.

The CDR3 has 17 residues. CDR1 is SGDLS and CDR2 is YYNGEE in the germline V gene. The V segment lost 0 bases and the J segment 7 bases; nucleotides outside the gene matches: 9. Use of 60 Vbeta and 13 Jbeta primers characterized the PCR. Some clones are missing from TCRdb's copy, which holds only in-frame ones; the method was immunoSEQ multiplex PCR. The sample lists about 89,000 clones, approximately 80% seen once, with under 3% in the top ten. In this sample, this clone turned up once. Its cognate antigen is unknown. The TCR originated in a man aged 30 to 39 in good health and CMV-seronegative. Sequenced: PBMCs. This chain uses TRBV9 with TRBJ2-2; TRBD1 agrees at 10 bases. The CDR3 bases are TGTGCCAGCAGCGTAGGGGACAGGGGTCTAATGGTCGGGGAGCTGTTTTTT. This gives the protein CASSVGDRGLMVGELFF.